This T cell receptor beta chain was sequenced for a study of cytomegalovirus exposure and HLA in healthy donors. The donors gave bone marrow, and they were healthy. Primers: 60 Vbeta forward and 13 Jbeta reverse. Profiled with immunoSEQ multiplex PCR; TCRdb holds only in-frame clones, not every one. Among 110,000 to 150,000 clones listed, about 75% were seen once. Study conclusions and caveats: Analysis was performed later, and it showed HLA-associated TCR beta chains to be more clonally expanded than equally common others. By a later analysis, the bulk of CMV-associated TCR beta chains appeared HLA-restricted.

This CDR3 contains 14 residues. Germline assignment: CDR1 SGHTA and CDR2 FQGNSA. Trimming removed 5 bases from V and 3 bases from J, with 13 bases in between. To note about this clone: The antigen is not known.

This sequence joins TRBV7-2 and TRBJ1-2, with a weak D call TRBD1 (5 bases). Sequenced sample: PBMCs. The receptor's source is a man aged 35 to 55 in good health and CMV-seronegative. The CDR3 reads CASSPGTSYYGYTF. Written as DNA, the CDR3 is TGTGCCAGCAGCCCCGGGACTTCATACTATGGCTACACCTTC.